This record covers a single T cell receptor (beta chain). The antigen it recognizes is unknown. Per-base quality was not reported, and no clone a single base away is much larger than it. This entry comes from a study of long-term antiretroviral therapy in people with HIV (dated 2022 in TCRdb). With respect to the entire study: The earliest samples were collected about a decade before the 2015 WHO recommendation for immediate ART, when ART was typically delayed until CD4 counts fell. A retrospective serial study tested whether changes in peripheral blood TRB repertoire composition and diversity were associated with ART initiation and durable HIV suppression. The cohort contributed over 150 cryopreserved PBMC samples from about 30 adults with confirmed HIV infection, collected serially over a mean of around 6 years (range 1-12). Eleven of the 30 participants with HIV were female. No cross-contamination during QIAcube processing turned up in test extractions that ran a monoclonal T-cell line alongside some 34 polyclonal samples.

Per the germline V gene, SGHRS is the CDR1 and YFSETQ is the CDR2. V loses 3 bases of germline sequence and J loses 3 bases, and the interval between the two ends is 9 bases. The CDR3 covers 14 residues, taking in both the cysteine and the phenylalanine. Only the CDR3 region is kept as DNA, spanning 42 bases read in frame from base 1. The immunoSEQ hsTCRB v3.0 assay was used at survey level resolution to sequence the TRB variable region. The target sequencing depth for TRB was roughly 35,000-50,000 T-cell genomes per sample. An Illumina MiSeq with a v3 150-cycle kit was used to sequence the pooled TRB libraries. The original methods were these. Repertoire analysis was run in R within a reproducible Nextflow workflow that covered QC, data transformation and analysis. LymphoSeq2, an R package for exploring AIRR-Seq data, was used to implement custom analyses. A handful of samples that produced fewer than 5000 total TRB sequences were removed, so 188 HIV repertoires were analyzed. Of the approximately 190 retained HIV repertoires, over 55 were collected before and approximately 130 after ART initiation. Repertoires were downsampled to 5000 TRB nucleotide sequences, with summary statistics averaged over 100 downsampling iterations. TRB sequences were retained for analysis only if CDR3 regions of at least seven amino acids were present. A Shannon entropy-derived clonality score and the Gini coefficient were used to measure diversity. In the repertoire networks, any two of the top 5000 CDR3 amino acid sequences were connected whenever the two sequences differed by an edit distance of one. Antigen specificity groups and MHC restriction were predicted for TRB CDR3 amino acid sequences with GLIPH2. To flag known associations with CMV, EBV, HIV or tissue antigens, CDR3 amino acid sequences were compared against VDJdb and McPAS-TCR. Pre-ART, post-ART and control groups were compared with Wilcoxon signed-rank tests and Holm-Bonferroni correction. Entries here come from immuneACCESS through TCRdb and include only in-frame sequences with V and J called. Some clones fail to appear in such tables; in the studies checked, an unresolved V gene covers under half of the shortfall, and the cause of the remainder is unknown. The DNA gave D and trimming, while V, J and clone size come from that table. Present in this sample are more than 7,500 clones, over 75% of which were seen just once. Around 14% of the sample goes to the ten largest clones.

The paper as a whole reports these results and caveats: Inferences about post-ART repertoire changes are limited because no data were available on ART adherence, viral resistance or therapy changes. The samples span the years 2004 to 2017, and the ART regimens used at that time may not be as effective as current regimens. At every time point, the repertoire was dominated by expanded TRB clones first identified before ART initiation, although this dominance fluctuated and, in many PLHIV, declined after ART. CDR3 length ranges in HIV repertoires were narrower than in controls, and network structure suggested an antigen-experienced repertoire with only a slight naive shift after ART. Because pre-ART samples had limited cell numbers, unsorted PBMC were profiled rather than sorted CD4+ and CD8+ T cells. Owing to limited PBMC availability, only the TCR beta chain was sequenced, without alpha chain pairing. Starting ART was linked to a significant rise in TRB diversity, yet even after long-term ART the diversity remained significantly lower than in transplant donor controls.

To be included, a participant needed at least one PBMC sample from before ART initiation plus at least two post-ART samples. Treatment was received in the United States of America by all participants with HIV. Before DNA extraction, cryopreserved samples containing about 0.9-11 million PBMC were thawed and washed. At the time of the earliest PBMC sample, participants with HIV were aged between roughly 20 and 55 years. PBMC samples from each participant spanned 1-4 timepoints before ART initiation and 2-8 timepoints after ART initiation, with a median of 7 samples. For every participant, serial HIV viral load, CD4+ T-cell count, ART history and demographic data were obtained. A Qiagen kit on a QIAcube was used to extract genomic DNA from unsorted PBMC, with samples processed in batches of 12.

Recombination linked TRBV5-1 to TRBJ1-4, with TRBD1 tentatively as D gene (5 bases match). Sequenced material: unsorted PBMCs, taken 0.4 years before starting antiretroviral therapy. The sequence derives from a young man with HIV. The encoded CDR3 is CASSWRGSNEKLFF. The sequenced DNA: TGCGCCAGCAGCTGGAGGGGATCTAATGAAAAACTGTTTTTT.